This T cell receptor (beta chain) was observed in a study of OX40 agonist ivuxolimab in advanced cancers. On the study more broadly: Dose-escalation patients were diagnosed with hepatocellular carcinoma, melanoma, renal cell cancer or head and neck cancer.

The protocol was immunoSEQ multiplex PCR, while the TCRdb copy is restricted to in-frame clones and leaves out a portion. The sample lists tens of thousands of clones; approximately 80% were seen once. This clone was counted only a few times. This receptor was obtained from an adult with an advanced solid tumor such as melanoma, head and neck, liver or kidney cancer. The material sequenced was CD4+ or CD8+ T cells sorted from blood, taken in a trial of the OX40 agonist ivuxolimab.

CDR3 DNA sequence: TGTGCCAGCAGCTTAGTCCCGGGACTAGTGGGTGATGAGCAGTTCTTC. This encodes CASSLVPGLVGDEQFF. This chain links TRBV7-8 with TRBJ2-1; 8 nucleotides match TRBD2. Germline V gives CDR1 SGHVS, CDR2 FQNEAQ. This CDR3 comprises 16 residues. After removal of 1 base from V and 8 bases from J, the junction contained 10 bases not matched to a gene. The complete variable domain, with remaining parts taken from reference TRBV7-8 and TRBJ2-1, reads GAGVSQSPRYKVAKRGQDVALRCDPISGHVSLFWYQQALGQGPEFLTYFQNEAQLDKSGLPSDRFFAERPEGSVSTLKIQRTQQEDSAVYLCASSLVPGLVGDEQFFGPGTRLTVL.